The source of this T cell receptor beta chain is a study of post-analysis software for immune sequencing data. At the level of the study: There were relapsing-remitting, secondary progressive and progressive-relapsing multiple sclerosis among the disease courses included. Overall study findings and caveats: Roughly five TRBV segments appeared more often in patients than in controls, and TRBV5-6, TRBV5-1 and TRBV20-1 were among these. Comparison with controls showed significantly lower normalized Chao1 diversity in multiple sclerosis patients.

CDR1 is SGHVS, CDR2 FNYEAQ, per germline. Trimming removed 7 bases at V and 0 bases at J, with 10 bases between. The CDR3 totals 15 residues. This clonotype was counted a few times. Its antigen is not known. Included in the TCR beta cDNA libraries were unique molecular identifiers. Each CDR3 protein is one row after TCRdb ran MiXCR on the PCR reads. The sample contains hundreds of thousands of distinct CDR3 sequences, just under 30% of which appear only once. The sample consisted of blood. The receptor was isolated from a girl aged 5-17 years with multiple sclerosis. The chain is built from TRBV7-6 and TRBJ2-6; D gene uncertain. CDR3: CASTFGNSGANVLTF. The CDR3, as DNA: TGTGCCAGCACCTTTGGAAACTCTGGGGCCAACGTCCTGACTTTC.